Listed below are T cell receptor beta chains from one sample, sequenced in a study of beta chain features in type 1 diabetes. Data came from immunoSEQ multiplex PCR; TCRdb stores just in-frame clones and leaves some out. The repertoire includes 860,000 or so clones, roughly 16% of them detected once, and 0.02% to 0.03% sits in the top ten. Specimen: naive CD4+ T cells from blood. These receptor sequences come from a woman aged 18-29 years in good health. Each CDR3 is given with its conserved first and last residue. A D gene is named only where the DNA matches it firmly. Where a row states a size, it is once, few, many or the class of an expanded clone; other rows omit it.

V	D	J	size	DNA	CDR3
TRBV6-5	.	TRBJ2-7	few	TGTGCCAGCATGATACCGGGACTGAGTTACGAGCAGTACTTC	CASMIPGLSYEQYF
TRBV7-2	.	TRBJ2-7	few	TGTGCCAGCAGAGCTTCAGTCGGCGGCGGCTACGAGCAGTACTTC	CASRASVGGGYEQYF
TRBV18	.	TRBJ2-7	few	TGTGCCAGCTCACCACCAACATATCGGGCCTTCCACGAGCAGTACTTC	CASSPPTYRAFHEQYF
TRBV7-2	TRBD2	TRBJ2-1	few	TGTGCCAGCAGCCGGACTAGCGGTAACAATGAGCAGTTCTTC	CASSRTSGNNEQFF
TRBV7-2	.	TRBJ2-7	few	TGTGCCAGCAGCTTTACGCGGACCCTTGGCGAGCAGTACTTC	CASSFTRTLGEQYF
TRBV5-4	.	TRBJ2-7	.	TGTGCCAGTAAGGCCGGGACGGCCGCTTTCCAGCAGTACTTC	CASKAGTAAFQQYF
TRBV23-1	TRBD2	TRBJ2-5	.	TGCGCCAGCAGTTACCAGCGCGGGAGGACGTACCAAGAGACCCAGTACTTC	CASSYQRGRTYQETQYF
TRBV29-1	.	TRBJ2-2	.	TGCAGCGTTGACGGTGGGAAGAGCACCGGGGAGCTGTTTTTT	CSVDGGKSTGELFF
TRBV5-1	TRBD1	TRBJ2-7	.	TGCGCCAGCACCGCACAGGGGGGAAATAACTACGAGCAGTACTTC	CASTAQGGNNYEQYF
TRBV7-2	.	TRBJ1-1	few	TGTGCCAGCAGCTTGAGACGCGGGAAAGCTTTCTTT	CASSLRRGKAFF
TRBV6-5	.	TRBJ1-5	few	TGTGCCAGCAGTTACTCCAGGGAACGTAGGGCCCAGCATTTT	CASSYSRERRAQHF
TRBV7-9	.	TRBJ2-1	.	TGTGCCAGCAGCTCGAAATCTAGCAATGAGCAGTTCTTC	CASSSKSSNEQFF
TRBV4-3	TRBD1	TRBJ2-7	.	TGCGCCAGCAGCCAAGATCTTCCGGCCGGGACAGTCACCGAGCAGTACTTC	CASSQDLPAGTVTEQYF
TRBV5-6	.	TRBJ2-3	.	TGTGCCAGCAGCTTAAGAGCGGGTGCTAGCACAGATACGCAGTATTTT	CASSLRAGASTDTQYF
TRBV28	.	TRBJ2-3	few	TGTGCCAGCAGTACCCAGAGCGCAACTAGCACAGATACGCAGTATTTT	CASSTQSATSTDTQYF
TRBV20-1	.	TRBJ1-1	once	TGCAGTGTCCCCCAGAGAGTTGAAGCTTTCTTT	CSVPQRVEAFF